This T cell receptor beta chain originates from a study of cytomegalovirus exposure and HLA in healthy donors. With 60 Vbeta and 13 Jbeta primers, the PCR was carried out. Assay used: immunoSEQ multiplex PCR; TCRdb lists only in-frame clones, some missing. The sample totals about 130,000 clones. CDR1 and CDR2 (germline): SQVTM, ANQGSEA. J was trimmed by 2 bases and V by 5 bases; bases with no gene match: 9. The CDR3 extends over 16 amino acids. This receptor was taken from a man between 18 and 29 years old in good health and CMV-seronegative. This sequence joins TRBV29-1 and TRBJ2-2; 9 nucleotides align to TRBD2. Sequences were obtained from PBMCs. The CDR3 region is CSVLRGGRGNTGELFF. The CDR3 DNA reads as TGCAGCGTTTTACGGGGCGGGAGGGGCAACACCGGGGAGCTGTTTTTT.